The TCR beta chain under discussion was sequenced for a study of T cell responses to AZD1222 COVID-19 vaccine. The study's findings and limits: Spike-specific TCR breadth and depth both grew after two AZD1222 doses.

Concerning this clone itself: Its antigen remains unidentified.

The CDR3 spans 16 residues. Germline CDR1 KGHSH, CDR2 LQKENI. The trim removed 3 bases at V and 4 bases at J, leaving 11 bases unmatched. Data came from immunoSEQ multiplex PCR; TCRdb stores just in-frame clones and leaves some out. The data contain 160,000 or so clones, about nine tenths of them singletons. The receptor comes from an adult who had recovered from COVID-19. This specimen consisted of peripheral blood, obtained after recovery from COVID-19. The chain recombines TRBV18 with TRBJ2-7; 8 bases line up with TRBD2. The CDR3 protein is CASSPLRSAGGYEQYF. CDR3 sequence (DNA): TGTGCCAGCTCACCCCTCCGGTCCGCGGGGGGATACGAGCAGTACTTC.